This T cell receptor beta chain is from a study of shared clonotypes between healthy human individuals. Details on this clone: What it binds is unknown.

Healthy and HIV-negative, the adult donors had no recent acute infections or vaccinations. Assay runs were performed at deep level. The repertoire was sequenced with immunoSEQ multiplex PCR; TCRdb's copy has only in-frame clones and lacks some. The table includes 2 million to 2.5 million clones, approximately 95% detected once. Trimming cost V 1 base and J 7 bases; bases outside gene matches: 5. CDR3 length: 16 residues. Germline V lookup: CDR1 MGHRA, CDR2 YSYEKL. Study observations and caveats: Generally, estimated richness proved larger in naive subsets than it did in memory subsets. Shared across several donors were 5% to 6% of the naive CD4 clonotypes.

The gene calls are TRBV4-1 and TRBJ2-7; 15 bases are shared with TRBD2. Sequencing input: naive CD4+ T cells from PBMCs. Indicated subset: CD45RA+ positively selected. This TCR came from a man in his late teens or twenties in good health. Some clones in this sample may be carry-over from other donors' samples. DNA of the CDR3: TGCGCCAGCAGCCAAGTGGGACTAGCGGGAGGCGGGGAGCAGTACTTC. This translates into CASSQVGLAGGGEQYF.